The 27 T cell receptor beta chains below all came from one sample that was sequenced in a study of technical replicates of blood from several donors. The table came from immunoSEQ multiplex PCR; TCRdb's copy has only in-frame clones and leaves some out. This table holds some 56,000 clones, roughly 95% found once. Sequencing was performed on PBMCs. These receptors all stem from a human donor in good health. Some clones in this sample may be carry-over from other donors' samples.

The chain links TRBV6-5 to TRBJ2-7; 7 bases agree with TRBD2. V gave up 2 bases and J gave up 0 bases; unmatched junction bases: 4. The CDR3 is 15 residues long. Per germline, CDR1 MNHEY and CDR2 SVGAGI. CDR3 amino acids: CASSYGGGISYEQYF. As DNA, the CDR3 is TGTGCCAGCAGTTACGGGGGGGGAATCTCCTACGAGCAGTACTTC.

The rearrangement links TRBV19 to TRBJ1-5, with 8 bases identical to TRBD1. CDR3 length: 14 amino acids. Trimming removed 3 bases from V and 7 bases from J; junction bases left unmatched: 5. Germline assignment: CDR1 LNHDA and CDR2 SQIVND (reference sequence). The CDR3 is CASSMTGVRQPQHF. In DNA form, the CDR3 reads TGTGCCAGTAGTATGACAGGGGTTCGGCAGCCCCAGCATTTT.

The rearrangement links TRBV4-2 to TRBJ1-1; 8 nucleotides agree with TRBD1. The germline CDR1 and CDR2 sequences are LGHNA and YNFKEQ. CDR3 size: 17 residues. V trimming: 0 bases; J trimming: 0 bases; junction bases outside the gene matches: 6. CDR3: CASSQDLTGAMNTEAFF. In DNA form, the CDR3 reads TGTGCCAGCAGCCAAGATTTGACAGGGGCTATGAACACTGAAGCTTTCTTT.

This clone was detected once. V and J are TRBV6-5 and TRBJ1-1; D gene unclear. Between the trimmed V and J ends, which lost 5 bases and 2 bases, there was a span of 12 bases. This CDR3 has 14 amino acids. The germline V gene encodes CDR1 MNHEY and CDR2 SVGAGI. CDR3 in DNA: TGTGCCAGCAGTGGGTCCCCAGGAAACACTGAAGCTTTCTTT. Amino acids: CASSGSPGNTEAFF.

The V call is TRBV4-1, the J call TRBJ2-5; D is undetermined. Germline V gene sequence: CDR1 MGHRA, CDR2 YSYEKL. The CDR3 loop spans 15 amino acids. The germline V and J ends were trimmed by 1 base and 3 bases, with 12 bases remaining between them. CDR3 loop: CASSQVSRREETQYF. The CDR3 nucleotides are TGCGCCAGCAGCCAAGTTTCCCGGAGAGAAGAGACCCAGTACTTC.

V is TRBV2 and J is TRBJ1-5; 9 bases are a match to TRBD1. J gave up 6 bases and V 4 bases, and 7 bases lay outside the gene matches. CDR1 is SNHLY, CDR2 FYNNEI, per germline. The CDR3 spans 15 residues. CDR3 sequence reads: CASSGYLDRGQPQHF. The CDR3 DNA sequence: TGTGCCAGCAGTGGATATCTGGACAGGGGTCAGCCCCAGCATTTT.

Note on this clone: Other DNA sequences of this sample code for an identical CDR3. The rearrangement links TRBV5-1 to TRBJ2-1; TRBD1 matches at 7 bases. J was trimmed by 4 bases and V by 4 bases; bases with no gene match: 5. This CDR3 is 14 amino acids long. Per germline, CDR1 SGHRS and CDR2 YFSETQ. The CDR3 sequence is CASSSSGGYNEQFF. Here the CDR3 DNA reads TGCGCCAGCAGCAGCTCAGGGGGTTACAATGAGCAGTTCTTC.

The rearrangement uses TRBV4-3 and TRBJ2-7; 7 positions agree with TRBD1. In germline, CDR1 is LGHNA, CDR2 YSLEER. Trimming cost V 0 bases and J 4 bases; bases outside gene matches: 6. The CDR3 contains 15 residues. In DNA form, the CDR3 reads TGCGCCAGCAGCCAAGACGTAGGCAGGGGGTACGAGCAGTACTTC. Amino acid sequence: CASSQDVGRGYEQYF.

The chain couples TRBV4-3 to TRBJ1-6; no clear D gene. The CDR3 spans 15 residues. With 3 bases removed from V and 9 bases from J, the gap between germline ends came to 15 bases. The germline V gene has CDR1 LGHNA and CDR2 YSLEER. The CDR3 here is CASSQRSGDSSPLHF. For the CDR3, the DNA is TGCGCCAGCAGCCAGCGATCCGGGGATAGTTCACCCCTCCACTTT.

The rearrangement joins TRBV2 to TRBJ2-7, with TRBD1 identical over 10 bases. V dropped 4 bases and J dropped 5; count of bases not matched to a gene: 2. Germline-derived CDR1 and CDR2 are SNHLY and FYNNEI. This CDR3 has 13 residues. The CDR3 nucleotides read TGTGCCAGCAGTGTGGGGACAGGGGACGAGCAGTACTTC. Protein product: CASSVGTGDEQYF.

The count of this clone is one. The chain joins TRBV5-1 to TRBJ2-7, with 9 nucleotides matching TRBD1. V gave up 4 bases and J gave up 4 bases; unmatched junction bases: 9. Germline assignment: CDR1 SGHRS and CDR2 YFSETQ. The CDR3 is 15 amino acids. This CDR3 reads CASSPDRDREYEQYF. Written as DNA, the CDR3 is TGCGCCAGCAGCCCGGACCGGGACAGGGAATACGAGCAGTACTTC. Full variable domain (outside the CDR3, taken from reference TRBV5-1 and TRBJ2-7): KAGVTQTPRYLIKTRGQQVTLSCSPISGHRSVSWYQQTPGQGLQFLFEYFSETQRNKGNFPGRFSGRQFSNSRSEMNVSTLELGDSALYLCASSPDRDREYEQYFGPGTRLTVT.

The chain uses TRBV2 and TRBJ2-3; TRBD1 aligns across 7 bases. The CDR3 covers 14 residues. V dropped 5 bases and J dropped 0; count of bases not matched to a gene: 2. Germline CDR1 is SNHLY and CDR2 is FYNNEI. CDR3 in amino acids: CASSRDSSTDTQYF. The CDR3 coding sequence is TGTGCCAGCAGTCGGGACAGTAGCACAGATACGCAGTATTTT.

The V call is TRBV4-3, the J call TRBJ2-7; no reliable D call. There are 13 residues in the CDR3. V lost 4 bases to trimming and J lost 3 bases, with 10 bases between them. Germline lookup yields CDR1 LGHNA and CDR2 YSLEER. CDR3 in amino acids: CASSPETGYEQYF. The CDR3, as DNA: TGCGCCAGCAGCCCAGAAACTGGCTACGAGCAGTACTTC.

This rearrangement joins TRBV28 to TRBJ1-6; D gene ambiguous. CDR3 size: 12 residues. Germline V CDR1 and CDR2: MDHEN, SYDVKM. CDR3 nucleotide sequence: TGTGCAGCTACGGGTCTTAATTCACCCCTCCACTTT. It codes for CAATGLNSPLHF.

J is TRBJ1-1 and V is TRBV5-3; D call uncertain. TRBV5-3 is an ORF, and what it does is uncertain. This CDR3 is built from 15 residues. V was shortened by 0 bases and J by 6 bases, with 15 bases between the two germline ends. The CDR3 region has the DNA TGTGCCAGAAGCTTGGTGGGCCAGCTCGCCGCTGAAGCTTTCTTT. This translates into CARSLVGQLAAEAFF.

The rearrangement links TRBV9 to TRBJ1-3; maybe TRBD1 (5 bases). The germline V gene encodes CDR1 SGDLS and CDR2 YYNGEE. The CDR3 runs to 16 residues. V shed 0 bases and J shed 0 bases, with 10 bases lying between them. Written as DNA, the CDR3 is TGTGCCAGCAGCGTAGGTCCAGGGAACTCTGGAAACACCATATATTTT. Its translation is CASSVGPGNSGNTIYF.

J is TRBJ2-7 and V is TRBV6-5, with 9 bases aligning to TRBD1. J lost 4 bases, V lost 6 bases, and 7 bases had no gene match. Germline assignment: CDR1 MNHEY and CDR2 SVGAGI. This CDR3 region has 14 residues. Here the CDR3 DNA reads TGTGCCAGCAGAGAAGGGACAGGGCGGTACGAGCAGTACTTC. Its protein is CASREGTGRYEQYF.

The CDR3 bases are TGTGCCAGCAGTTCCGGGACAGGGATCAACGAGCAGTACTTC. It encodes CASSSGTGINEQYF. The genes are TRBV28 and TRBJ2-7; 9 bases are shared with TRBD1. This CDR3 is 14 amino acids long. The trim removed 4 bases at V and 5 bases at J, leaving 6 bases unmatched. Germline V gives CDR1 MDHEN, CDR2 SYDVKM.

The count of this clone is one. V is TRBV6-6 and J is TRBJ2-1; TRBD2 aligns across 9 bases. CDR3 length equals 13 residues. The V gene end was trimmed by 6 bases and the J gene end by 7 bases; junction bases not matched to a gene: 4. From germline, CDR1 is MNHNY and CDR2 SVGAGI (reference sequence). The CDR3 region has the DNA TGTGCCAGCAGGGGACTAGCCCTAAATGAGCAGTTCTTC. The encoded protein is CASRGLALNEQFF.

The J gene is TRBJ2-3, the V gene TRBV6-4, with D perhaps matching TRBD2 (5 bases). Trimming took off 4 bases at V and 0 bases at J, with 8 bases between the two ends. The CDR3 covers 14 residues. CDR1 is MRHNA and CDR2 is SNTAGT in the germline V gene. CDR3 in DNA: TGTGCCAGCAGTGGGGGAGACAGCACAGATACGCAGTATTTT. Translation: CASSGGDSTDTQYF.

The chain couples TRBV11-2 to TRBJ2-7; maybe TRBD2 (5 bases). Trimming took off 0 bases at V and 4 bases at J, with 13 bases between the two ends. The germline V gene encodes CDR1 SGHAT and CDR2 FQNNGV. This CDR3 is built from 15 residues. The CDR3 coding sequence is TGTGCCAGCAGCTTAGATAGAGGGTTCGGATACGAGCAGTACTTC. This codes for CASSLDRGFGYEQYF.

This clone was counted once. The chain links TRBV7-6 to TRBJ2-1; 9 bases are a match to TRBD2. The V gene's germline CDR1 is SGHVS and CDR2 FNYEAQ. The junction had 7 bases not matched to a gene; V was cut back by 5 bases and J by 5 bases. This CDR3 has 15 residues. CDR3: CASSPRAGGDNEQFF. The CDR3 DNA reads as TGTGCCAGCAGCCCAAGGGCGGGGGGGGACAATGAGCAGTTCTTC.

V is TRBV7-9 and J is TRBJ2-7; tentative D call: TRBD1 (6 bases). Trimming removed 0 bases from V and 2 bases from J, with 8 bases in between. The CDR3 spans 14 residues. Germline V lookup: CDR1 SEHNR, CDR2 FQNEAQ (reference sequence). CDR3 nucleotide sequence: TGTGCCAGCAGCTTAGCGGGACACACCTACGAGCAGTACTTC. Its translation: CASSLAGHTYEQYF.

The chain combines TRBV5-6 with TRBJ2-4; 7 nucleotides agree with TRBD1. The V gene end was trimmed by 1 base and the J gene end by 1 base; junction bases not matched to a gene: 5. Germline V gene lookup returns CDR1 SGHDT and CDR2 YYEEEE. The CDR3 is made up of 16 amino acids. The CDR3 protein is CASSLRVTGAKNIQYF. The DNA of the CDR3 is TGTGCCAGCAGCTTGAGGGTGACAGGGGCCAAAAACATTCAGTACTTC. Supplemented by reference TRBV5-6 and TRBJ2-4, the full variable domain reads DAGVTQSPTHLIKTRGQQVTLRCSPKSGHDTVSWYQQALGQGPQFIFQYYEEEERQRGNFPDRFSGHQFPNYSSELNVNALLLGDSALYLCASSLRVTGAKNIQYFGAGTRLSVL.

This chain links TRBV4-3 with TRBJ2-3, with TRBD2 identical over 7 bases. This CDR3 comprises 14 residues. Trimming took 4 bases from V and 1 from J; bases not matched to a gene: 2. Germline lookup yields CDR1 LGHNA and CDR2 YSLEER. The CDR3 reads CASSRGGGTDTQYF. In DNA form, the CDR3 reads TGCGCCAGCAGCCGTGGGGGGGGCACAGATACGCAGTATTTT.

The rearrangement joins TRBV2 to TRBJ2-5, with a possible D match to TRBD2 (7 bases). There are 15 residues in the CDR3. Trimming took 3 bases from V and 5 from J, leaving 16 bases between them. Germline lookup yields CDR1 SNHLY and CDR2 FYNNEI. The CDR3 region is CASSEGRGAGETQYF. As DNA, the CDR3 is TGTGCCAGCAGTGAGGGTCGGGGGGCTGGGGAGACCCAGTACTTC.

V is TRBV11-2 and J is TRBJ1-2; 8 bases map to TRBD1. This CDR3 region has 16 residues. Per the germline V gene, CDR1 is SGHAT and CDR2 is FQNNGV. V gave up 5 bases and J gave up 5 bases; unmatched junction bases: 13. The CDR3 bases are TGTGCCAGCAGCCCGATAATAGGGACAGGCGCGTATGGCTACACCTTC. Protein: CASSPIIGTGAYGYTF. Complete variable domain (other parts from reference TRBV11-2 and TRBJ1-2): EAGVAQSPRYKIIEKRQSVAFWCNPISGHATLYWYQQILGQGPKLLIQFQNNGVVDDSQLPKDRFSAERLKGVDSTLKIQPAKLEDSAVYLCASSPIIGTGAYGYTFGSGTRLTVV.